This TCR beta chain comes out of a study of cytomegalovirus exposure and HLA in healthy donors. PCR employed 60 Vbeta and 13 Jbeta primers. Per the original methods: In a later analysis, of 70 million to 85 million unique beta chains, about 10 million appeared in at least two donors. Here immunoSEQ multiplex PCR was the method, and the copy in TCRdb shows in-frame clones only, minus some. Clone size and V and J calls were adopted from that table, with D and trimming inferred from the DNA. The sample gives approximately 210,000 clones, 75% to 80% of which show up once; over 1.5% is in the top ten. The CDR3 has 13 residues. Per germline, CDR1 GTSNPN and CDR2 SVGIG (reference sequence). Trimming shortened V by 5 bases and J by 0 bases, and 8 bases separated the two germline ends.

This rearrangement joins TRBV30 to TRBJ1-3, with unresolved D. Specimen: PBMCs. The sequence was obtained from a male donor in good health and CMV-seronegative. In nucleotides, the CDR3 is TGTGCCTGGGGACTGATCTCTGGAAACACCATATATTTT. Translated, it gives CAWGLISGNTIYF.